This is a list of T cell receptor beta chains from one sample in a study of control samples from healthy donors and cancer patients. TCRdb's copy holds only in-frame clones and misses some; the assay was immunoSEQ multiplex PCR. The sample holds some 87,000 clones, about 79% seen once. The material sequenced was PBMCs. The receptor source for this set is a man between 60 and 75 years old with head and neck cancer. Both conserved end residues are part of each CDR3. The D gene is left open where the match is weak. The listing skips clone size in some rows; elsewhere it reads once, few, many or a size class.

clone size	D gene	V gene	J gene	CDR3 DNA	CDR3 protein
-	-	TRBV19	TRBJ2-7	TGTGCCAGTAGTAATAACGAGGTCGAGCAGTACTTC	CASSNNEVEQYF
few	TRBD2	TRBV4-1	TRBJ2-1	TGCGCCAGCAGCCAAGGGCTATCCGGGAGGCGGAATGAGCAGTTCTTC	CASSQGLSGRRNEQFF
-	TRBD1	TRBV9	TRBJ2-7	TGTGCCAGCAGCGTAGGAGGACAGGGGGTGCACGAGCAGTACTTC	CASSVGGQGVHEQYF
-	TRBD2	TRBV2	TRBJ2-5	TGTGCCAGCAGTGCGGGCGGGGGTTTCCAAGAGACCCAGTACTTC	CASSAGGGFQETQYF
-	TRBD1	TRBV27	TRBJ1-1	TGTGCCAGCAGTGGACAGGGCCCTAAGAACACTGAAGCTTTCTTT	CASSGQGPKNTEAFF
-	TRBD2	TRBV11-3	TRBJ2-5	TGTGCCAGCAGCTTAGTAGCGGGAGGTATAGAGACCCAGTACTTC	CASSLVAGGIETQYF
-	-	TRBV20-1	TRBJ2-1	TGCAGTGCTTATTGGAATGAGCAGTTCTTC	CSAYWNEQFF
-	TRBD2	TRBV11-3	TRBJ2-1	TGTGCCAGCAGCCCAGGACTAGCGGGAGATTTGAATGAGCAGTTCTTC	CASSPGLAGDLNEQFF
-	TRBD1	TRBV3-1/TRBV3-2	TRBJ1-2	TGTGCCAGCAGCCAAGATCCCGGGACAGGGAGGGTAAATGGCTACACCTTC	CASSQDPGTGRVNGYTF
-	-	TRBV2	TRBJ2-7	TGTGCCAGTATTGCGGGGTCCGGCTACGAGCAGTACTTC	CASIAGSGYEQYF
once	-	TRBV6-1	TRBJ2-4	TGTGCCAGCAGTGAAGTAGCTTTTAGGGACCGCCGCCTCCCGCGGGTAAACATTCAGTACTTC	CASSEVAFRDRRLPRVNIQYF
-	-	TRBV28	TRBJ1-1	TGTGCCAGCACCGCTCTAGCGGCTGAAGCTTTCTTT	CASTALAAEAFF
-	TRBD2	TRBV28	TRBJ2-7	TGTGCCAGCAAGGGACTTATGGGGCTAGCGGGAGTCAGTGCCTACGAGCAGTACTTC	CASKGLMGLAGVSAYEQYF
-	-	TRBV27	TRBJ2-2	TGTGCCGCTCGAGGGATTGGACAGCCGAACACCGGGGAGCTGTTTTTT	CAARGIGQPNTGELFF
-	TRBD2	TRBV6-6	TRBJ2-5	TGTGCCAGCAGTTGGCCTAGCGGACAAGAGACCCAGTACTTC	CASSWPSGQETQYF
-	-	TRBV28	TRBJ2-7	TGTGCCAGCAGTTTTGGGCCCCGGGACGGTAACTACGAGCAGTACTTC	CASSFGPRDGNYEQYF
-	-	TRBV28	TRBJ2-5	TGTGCCAGCAGCCGCGACCAAAAGACCCAGTACTTC	CASSRDQKTQYF
-	-	TRBV5-1	TRBJ1-1	TGCGCCAGCAGCTCGACGGGGGCGGAGAACACTGAAGCTTTCTTT	CASSSTGAENTEAFF
-	TRBD1	TRBV28	TRBJ2-3	TGTGCCAGCAACTCACCCGGGACAGCTAGCACAGATACGCAGTATTTT	CASNSPGTASTDTQYF
once	-	TRBV5-1	TRBJ2-1	TGCGCCAGCAGCTTGGTAAGCAGCTTCCATGAGCAGTTCTTC	CASSLVSSFHEQFF
-	-	TRBV12-1	TRBJ1-1	TGTGCCAGCAGCTTGTGGAAAGCTTTCTTT	CASSLWKAFF
-	-	TRBV27	TRBJ1-2	TGTGCCAGCAGTCAGAGGGGGGGCAGTCCCAACTATGGCTACACCTTC	CASSQRGGSPNYGYTF
-	TRBD1	TRBV6-5	TRBJ2-7	TGTGCCAGCAGGATCCTCCGGGACAGCTCCTACGAGCAGTACTTC	CASRILRDSSYEQYF
-	-	TRBV2	TRBJ2-5	TGTGCCACCCTAGAATCCCAAGAGACCCAGTACTTC	CATLESQETQYF
-	-	TRBV18	TRBJ2-2	TGTGCCAGCTCACCCTCTGCGAACACCGGGGAGCTGTTTTTT	CASSPSANTGELFF
-	-	TRBV27	TRBJ2-1	TGTGCCAGCAGCCCGGGGACTTCAGGGTACAATGAGCAGTTCTTC	CASSPGTSGYNEQFF
-	-	TRBV9	TRBJ1-3	TGTGCCAGCAATACAGCTGGAAACACCATATATTTT	CASNTAGNTIYF
-	-	TRBV7-9	TRBJ1-4	TGTGCCAGCAGCCTCGACAACCGCAATGAAAAACTGTTTTTT	CASSLDNRNEKLFF
-	TRBD2	TRBV15	TRBJ2-2	TGTGCCACCCGGAGAGCGGGGGCTAGGACCGGGGAGCTGTTTTTT	CATRRAGARTGELFF
-	TRBD2	TRBV7-8	TRBJ2-7	TGTGCCAGCAGCTTAATGGCTAGCGGTTACTACGAGCAGTACTTC	CASSLMASGYYEQYF
-	-	TRBV11-3	TRBJ2-1	TGTGCCAGCAGCTTGGGGTTTCCCTACAATGAGCAGTTCTTC	CASSLGFPYNEQFF
-	-	TRBV7-9	TRBJ1-4	TGTGCCAGCAGCGCCCGCGGGGGTCAGTCTAGAGAAAAACTGTTTTTT	CASSARGGQSREKLFF
-	-	TRBV19	TRBJ1-2	TGTGCCAGTAGTATACCATATAACTATGGCTACACCTTC	CASSIPYNYGYTF
-	-	TRBV10-2	TRBJ2-1	TGCGCCAGCCGAGGGGCTAGTTCGCGCAATGAGCAGTTCTTC	CASRGASSRNEQFF
-	TRBD2	TRBV5-1	TRBJ2-5	TGCGCCAGCAGCTTGGAAGGGGCTAGCGGGAGAGAGACCCAGTACTTC	CASSLEGASGRETQYF
-	TRBD2	TRBV24-1	TRBJ2-5	TGTGCCACCAGTGATATGGGACTAGCGGGTCTCTTGAGAGGGGAGACCCAGTACTTC	CATSDMGLAGLLRGETQYF
-	-	TRBV28	TRBJ2-4	TGTGCCAGCAGCTCTTTAGAGGGTCAGTACTTC	CASSSLEGQYF